The following is a TCR beta chain sequence with its context. As yet, its antigen is unknown. Trimming cost V 5 bases and J 4 bases, with 13 bases left between them. Germline lookup yields CDR1 SGHTA and CDR2 FQGTGA. The CDR3 has 14 residues. This sample is part of a study of T cells in localized non-small cell lung cancer. Notes on the study in general: The study linked higher blood T cell density to longer overall survival. Among the top 100 tumor clones, a median approximately 60 appeared in adjacent lung. Heterogeneity cannot be ruled out, as sequencing used one tumor region only. Measurement of T cell clonality placed uninvolved adjacent lung highest, above the level in tumor.

Some clones are missing from TCRdb's copy, which holds only in-frame ones; the method was immunoSEQ multiplex PCR. Of approximately 60,000 clones listed, under 90% are singletons. J is TRBJ2-3 and V is TRBV7-3; D possibly uses TRBD1 or TRBD2 (5 bases each). The clonotype was recovered from a woman between 40 and 69 years old with stage I lung adenocarcinoma. Here the sequenced sample was peripheral blood, taken before any cancer treatment. As DNA, the CDR3 is TGTGCCAGCAGCCGGGGACGGGTCGCAGATACGCAGTATTTT. It translates to CASSRGRVADTQYF.